This T cell receptor beta chain was identified in a study of CD8 T cells in Susac syndrome. Germline CDR1 SQVTM, CDR2 ANQGSEA. V lost 7 bases to trimming and J lost 5 bases, with 11 bases between them. This CDR3 is built from 12 residues. An input of about 0.5 to 1 ug of RNA was subjected to reverse transcription using random hexamers. TCRdb re-called the immunoSEQ multiplex PCR reads with MiXCR, one entry per CDR3 protein. The data hold fewer than 200,000 distinct CDR3 sequences, with roughly 95% observed a single time. Specimen: CD8+ T cells from PBMCs. This TCR came from a human donor with multiple sclerosis. The chain has TRBV29-1 and TRBJ2-2, with D unresolved. CDR3 in amino acids: CSGRRETGELFF. The CDR3 DNA reads TGCAGCGGTCGGAGAGAGACCGGGGAGCTGTTTTTT.